This T cell receptor beta chain was sequenced during a study of T-cell memory formation after mild COVID-19. The 5'RACE method, run with constant-segment primers, produced TCR alpha and TCR beta cDNA libraries (carrying sample barcodes and UMIs). TCRdb independently ran MiXCR on the 5' RACE reads; one entry per CDR3 protein. Here the sample spans 500,000 to 600,000 distinct CDR3 sequences, approximately 18% being singletons. The table lists this clonotype with a few counts. Antigen unknown. Study conclusions and caveats: Contracting CD4+ clones sat mainly in CM and EM; CD8+ in EMRA.

Trimming shortened V by 3 bases and J by 0 bases, and 8 bases separated the two germline ends. This CDR3 has 15 residues. Germline CDR1 LGHNA, CDR2 YSLEER. The chain employs TRBV4-3 and TRBJ2-2; tentative D call: TRBD2 (6 bases). The receptor comes from an adult woman who had mild COVID-19 (a few samples of this study predate the infection). Cell type and time point are not known. Source material: PBMCs or a T cell subset sorted from them (not recorded which). This chain's CDR3 is CASSHGGANTGELFF. DNA for the CDR3: TGCGCCAGCAGCCACGGGGGAGCGAACACCGGGGAGCTGTTTTTT.